The 24 T cell receptor beta chains below all came from one sample that was sequenced in a study of lymphopenia after photon versus proton radiotherapy. TCRdb's table, derived via immunoSEQ multiplex PCR, lists solely in-frame clones and lacks some. The table includes about 53,000 clones, over 70% detected once. The sample consisted of peripheral blood, taken from a patient treated with photon-based radiotherapy. The receptors shown here come from a man aged 50-59 years with gastric cancer.

The rearrangement joins TRBV7-9 to TRBJ1-4; D perhaps matches TRBD1 (5 bases). CDR3 size: 15 residues. Per germline, CDR1 SEHNR and CDR2 FQNEAQ (reference sequence). The ends were cut back, 5 bases at V and 7 bases at J, with 17 bases in the middle. The CDR3 region has the DNA TGTGCCAGCAGCAACTCAGGGCAACTGGGTGAAAAACTGTTTTTT. Translating gives CASSNSGQLGEKLFF.

This chain connects TRBV4-1 to TRBJ2-4; 8 nucleotides agree with TRBD2. Germline lookup yields CDR1 MGHRA and CDR2 YSYEKL. This CDR3 region has 15 residues. Losses at the gene ends were 1 base for V and 9 bases for J; bases not matched to a gene: 8. CDR3 sequence reads: CASSQVAGGQGIQYF. The CDR3 DNA follows: TGCGCCAGCAGCCAAGTGGCGGGAGGTCAAGGCATTCAGTACTTC.

The chain recombines TRBV9 with TRBJ2-1, with 8 bases aligning to TRBD2. The CDR3 totals 15 residues. CDR1 is SGDLS, CDR2 YYNGEE, per germline. V dropped 3 bases and J dropped 6; count of bases not matched to a gene: 8. CDR3 sequence reads: CASSGSGNQGNEQFF. The CDR3 nucleotides read TGTGCCAGCAGCGGTAGCGGGAATCAGGGCAATGAGCAGTTCTTC.

The V gene is TRBV19, the J gene TRBJ1-5; weak D call: TRBD1 (5 bases). Deletions cut 3 bases from V and 0 bases from J, with 9 bases between. There are 15 residues in the CDR3. Germline V gene data show CDR1 as LNHDA and CDR2 as SQIVND (reference sequence). The chain's CDR3 is CASSIGGYSNQPQHF. CDR3 bases: TGTGCCAGTAGTATTGGGGGTTATAGCAATCAGCCCCAGCATTTT. The full variable domain, completed using reference TRBV19 and TRBJ1-5, is DGGITQSPKYLFRKEGQNVTLSCEQNLNHDAMYWYRQDPGQGLRLIYYSQIVNDFQKGDIAEGYSVSREKKESFPLTVTSAQKNPTAFYLCASSIGGYSNQPQHFGDGTRLSIL.

This rearrangement joins TRBV19 to TRBJ2-3; D is perhaps TRBD2 (5 bases). The CDR3 is 15 amino acids. The V gene lost 6 bases and the J gene lost 5 bases, with 18 bases spanning the gap. Germline V gene data show CDR1 as LNHDA and CDR2 as SQIVND (reference sequence). The CDR3 loop reads CASSRSGSEGDTQYF. CDR3 nucleotide sequence: TGTGCCAGTAGCCGGTCCGGCTCCGAGGGAGATACGCAGTATTTT.

On this clone: Other nucleotide sequences from this sample produce the same CDR3. The chain joins TRBV14 to TRBJ2-2; no definite D call. Germline V gene data show CDR1 as SGHDN and CDR2 as FVKESK. The CDR3 contains 14 residues. V dropped 0 bases and J dropped 1 base, with 3 bases sitting between them. CDR3 nucleotide sequence: TGTGCCAGCAGCCAAGATTGGAACACCGGGGAGCTGTTTTTT. Encoded protein: CASSQDWNTGELFF.

The chain has TRBV10-3 and TRBJ2-3; D might be TRBD2 (6 bases). Germline loops: CDR1 ENHRY, CDR2 SYGVKD. CDR3 length: 17 residues. V was cut by 6 bases and J by 3 bases, with 22 bases left in between. The CDR3 coding sequence is TGTGCCATCAGCATAGAGGCCGGCTACCGGGGGACAGATACGCAGTATTTT. Translated: CAISIEAGYRGTDTQYF.

The rearrangement links TRBV28 to TRBJ1-1, with D unclear. This CDR3 comprises 11 residues. Germline V lookup: CDR1 MDHEN, CDR2 SYDVKM. V was cut by 8 bases and J by 5 bases, with 9 bases left in between. The chain's CDR3 is CASARFTEAFF. The CDR3 DNA reads as TGTGCCAGCGCTAGGTTTACTGAAGCTTTCTTT.

The chain uses TRBV7-6 and TRBJ2-1; D not resolved. Germline CDR1 SGHVS, CDR2 FNYEAQ. V gave up 5 bases and J gave up 9 bases, with 11 bases separating them. CDR3 length: 12 residues. The CDR3 nucleotides are TGTGCCAGCAGCCGAGACGACGGTGAGCAGTTCTTC. Translation: CASSRDDGEQFF.

V and J are TRBV5-8 and TRBJ2-3; weak D call: TRBD2 (5 bases). The CDR3 is 16 residues long. The V gene lost 0 bases and the J gene lost 2 bases, with 13 bases spanning the gap. Per germline, CDR1 SGHTS and CDR2 YDEGEE. This chain's CDR3 is CASSLGQSGLTDTQYF. DNA for the CDR3: TGTGCCAGCAGCTTGGGCCAGAGCGGCCTCACAGATACGCAGTATTTT.

The chain uses TRBV9 and TRBJ1-2, with 7 bases identical to TRBD1. CDR1 is SGDLS and CDR2 is YYNGEE in the germline V gene. The trim removed 7 bases at V and 4 bases at J, leaving 19 bases unmatched. The CDR3 loop spans 17 amino acids. The CDR3 nucleotides are TGTGCCAGCGCCTTCCAGGCAACGGGAAAGGGGGCCTATGGCTACACCTTC. Translated, it gives CASAFQATGKGAYGYTF.

The chain is built from TRBV7-9 and TRBJ2-1; perhaps TRBD2 as D (6 bases). V lost 5 bases and J 0 bases, leaving 17 bases between the germline ends. The CDR3 is made up of 17 amino acids. Germline assignment: CDR1 SEHNR and CDR2 FQNEAQ (reference sequence). CDR3 sequence reads: CASSPEAGWASYNEQFF. CDR3 in DNA: TGTGCCAGCAGCCCCGAAGCGGGCTGGGCCTCCTACAATGAGCAGTTCTTC.

The chain joins TRBV5-3 to TRBJ1-5, with 8 positions matching TRBD1. TRBV5-3 belongs to the ORF category, with a function that is uncertain. The J segment lost 4 bases and the V segment lost 4 bases, leaving 10 bases of the junction unmatched. There are 16 residues in the CDR3. DNA of the CDR3: TGTGCCAGAAGCGGCAGGGGGCCTGGGTGGAATCAGCCCCAGCATTTT. Encoded protein: CARSGRGPGWNQPQHF.

The genes are TRBV5-4 and TRBJ1-2, with 8 bases that match TRBD1. Germline CDR1 SGHNT, CDR2 YYREEE (reference sequence). J lost 7 bases, V lost 4 bases, and 9 bases had no gene match. This CDR3 region has 14 residues. The CDR3: CASSPTGVGVGYTF. DNA for the CDR3: TGTGCCAGCAGCCCGACAGGGGTTGGGGTTGGCTACACCTTC.

The chain recombines TRBV13 with TRBJ2-7; no definite D call. The ends were cut back, 2 bases at V and 0 bases at J, with 8 bases in the middle. Looked up from germline, CDR1 is PRHDT and CDR2 is FYEKMQ (reference sequence). The CDR3 consists of 14 residues. This CDR3 is CASSLWRSSYEQYF. The CDR3 DNA is TGTGCCAGCAGCTTATGGCGGAGCTCCTACGAGCAGTACTTC. The entire variable domain, with the rest obtained from reference TRBV13 and TRBJ2-7, is as follows: AAGVIQSPRHLIKEKRETATLKCYPIPRHDTVYWYQQGPGQDPQFLISFYEKMQSDKGSIPDRFSAQQFSDYHSELNMSSLELGDSALYFCASSLWRSSYEQYFGPGTRLTVT.

V is TRBV2 and J is TRBJ2-5; weak D call: TRBD1 (5 bases). Trimming removed 7 bases at V and 2 bases at J, with 14 bases between. This CDR3 region has 14 residues. In germline, CDR1 is SNHLY, CDR2 FYNNEI. CDR3: CASISRTLQETQYF. The CDR3 coding sequence is TGTGCCAGCATTTCTAGGACACTTCAAGAGACCCAGTACTTC.

This clone occurred a few times. The chain recombines TRBV6-5 with TRBJ2-7; weak D call: TRBD1 (7 bases). Germline CDR1 is MNHEY and CDR2 is SVGAGI. Trimming took off 5 bases at V and 4 bases at J, with 15 bases between the two ends. The CDR3 is made up of 14 amino acids. DNA for the CDR3: TGTGCCAGCAGTCCCCAGGGGGGAGCGTACGAGCAGTACTTC. It translates to CASSPQGGAYEQYF.

The V and J genes are TRBV6-6 and TRBJ2-7; TRBD1 matches at 7 bases. V shed 5 bases, J shed 2 bases, and the junction held 6 bases outside the gene matches. Germline V gene data show CDR1 as MNHNY and CDR2 as SVGAGI (reference sequence). The CDR3 sequence is 14 residues long. The DNA for the CDR3 is TGTGCCAGCAGTGGCTCCAGGGGGACCTACGAGCAGTACTTC. Translating gives CASSGSRGTYEQYF.

This clone was counted a single time. This chain connects TRBV15 to TRBJ2-2; 8 nucleotides line up with TRBD2. From germline, CDR1 is LNHNV and CDR2 YYDKDF (reference sequence). After removal of 3 bases from V and 1 base from J, the junction contained 10 bases not matched to a gene. This CDR3 has 18 residues. The CDR3 coding sequence is TGTGCCACCAGCAGGGGGGGGCTAGCGGGCTTGAACACCGGGGAGCTGTTTTTT. Translating gives CATSRGGLAGLNTGELFF.

CDR3 DNA sequence: TGTGCCAGCAGCTTAGCGAATGGTGTTCAGCCCCAGCATTTT. Its translation is CASSLANGVQPQHF. The chain uses TRBV7-8 and TRBJ1-5; D unclear. This CDR3 has 14 amino acids. CDR1 is SGHVS, CDR2 FQNEAQ, per germline. V dropped 0 bases and J dropped 6 bases, with 9 bases sitting between them.

This chain connects TRBV2 to TRBJ2-1; the match to TRBD2 covers 13 bases. In germline, CDR1 is SNHLY, CDR2 FYNNEI. CDR3 size: 12 residues. The trim removed 4 bases at V and 13 bases at J, leaving 1 base unmatched. CDR3: CASSGTSGSQFF. The CDR3 region has the DNA TGTGCCAGCAGTGGGACTAGCGGGAGTCAGTTCTTC.

This clone appeared once. V is TRBV27 and J is TRBJ1-1, with D possibly TRBD1 on 5 matching bases. Trimming removed 5 bases at V and 6 bases at J, with 13 bases between. The CDR3 contains 13 residues. CDR1 is MNHEY and CDR2 is SMNVEV in the germline V gene (reference sequence). The CDR3 DNA reads TGTGCCAGCAGTCCTCTGGTGGGACCTGAAGCTTTCTTT. It encodes CASSPLVGPEAFF.

The chain recombines TRBV19 with TRBJ2-2; 11 positions match TRBD1. V trimming: 6 bases; J trimming: 4 bases; junction bases outside the gene matches: 10. This CDR3 is built from 17 residues. Germline CDR1 and CDR2: LNHDA and SQIVND (reference sequence). The CDR3 bases are TGTGCCAGTAGAATTTCTCCGGGACAGGGGGGCACCGGGGAGCTGTTTTTT. Protein sequence: CASRISPGQGGTGELFF.

The genes are TRBV19 and TRBJ2-1, with unresolved D. Germline assignment: CDR1 LNHDA and CDR2 SQIVND (reference sequence). This CDR3 has 12 amino acids. The germline V and J ends were trimmed by 1 base and 8 bases, with 6 bases remaining between them. CDR3 region: CASSIADYEQFF. For the CDR3, the DNA is TGTGCCAGTAGTATAGCCGACTATGAGCAGTTCTTC.